This TCR beta chain was sequenced during a study of cytomegalovirus exposure and HLA in healthy donors (dated by TCRdb to about 2017). Context from the whole study: According to an earlier analysis of 550 to 750 of the donors, about 179 million T cells yielded 90 million to 140 million unique TCR beta sequences and approximately 300 Gb of sequence data. An early release covering roughly 640 HLA-typed donors comprised about 300 gigabases of sequencing data and tens of millions of unique TCR sequences. Of the 300 to 400 genotyped donors, around 81% fell in the genetic ancestry cluster associated with self-reported Caucasian donors. The aim of the study was to test whether cataloging public T cell receptors could identify signatures of past pathogen exposure. The T cell repertoires of several hundred subjects were profiled by immunosequencing and related to cytomegalovirus serostatus. A separate validation cohort of roughly 110 different subjects was used in addition to the approximately 700-subject first cohort. To predict cytomegalovirus infection status, the study brought together high-throughput TCR immunosequencing, statistical association of individual TCRs with disease status, and machine learning. To study patterns of TCR occurrence, a later analysis re-analyzed previously published TCR beta repertoires from several hundred donors and added high-resolution HLA genotyping. Rather than using new phenotypic data, the later analysis identified candidate immune exposures from TCR beta sequences and from how often those sequences occurred across donors. An earlier analysis of approximately 500 of the donors applied high-throughput TCR beta sequencing to assess whether each TCR beta V gene segment acted as functional or pseudogenic. Donor age, sex, ethnicity and CMV serostatus were compiled together with the repertoire data. A later genetic analysis took genome-wide SNP genotypes for about 60% of the roughly 670 donors and used that subset as a discovery cohort. Every repertoire in the discovery cohort had been generated on one and the same sequencing platform. HLA typing included class I and class II loci at four-digit resolution. The number of donors typed differed by locus, with roughly 620-630 for A, B, C, DRB1 and DQB1, roughly 520 for DQA1, 600 to 610 for DPA1, and roughly 450 for DPB1. A few DR-DQ haplotypes were treated as single units for association and clustering because of strong linkage in the cohort. Among 398 genotyped donors of the cohort, an average of roughly 240,000 unique TCR beta nucleotide sequences were sequenced per donor, around a sixth of them non-productive. Results and caveats for the whole study, not just this receptor: In a later analysis, HLA-associated TCR beta chains showed more clonal expansion and lower generation probabilities than non-associated chains that were equally common. Cytomegalovirus status was reported to be diagnosed by the classifier with high specificity and sensitivity in both the original and validation cohorts. A further reported finding was that TCR beta sequences accurately predicted the HLA-A and HLA-B alleles for most subjects in the first cohort. In a later genetic analysis, a missense DCLRE1C variant was associated with V-gene and J-gene trimming of TCR beta chains, and the association was replicated in an independent cohort. An earlier analysis of 450 to 750 of the donors showed that most TCR beta V segments appeared in productive rearrangements either about 87% or about 30% of the time, which broadly matched IMGT annotations. Presence/absence analyses assumed roughly uniform sequencing depth across donors, an assumption that may not hold. Because HLA typing was missing for some donors at each locus, association tests included only the typed subset. Because counts were too low, roughly 18 rarely observed V segments, including chromosome 9 orphons, were left out of the earlier analysis of approximately 500 of the donors. Immune exposure information for the cohort was limited to CMV serostatus. In the study, some 160 TCR beta chains were listed as associated with cytomegalovirus. In this cohort, only TCR beta chains were sequenced, and detectable features were limited by the absence of alpha or paired-chain data. While some public TCRs were present in many individuals, most TCR sequences turned up only very rarely across donors. A later analysis found that most CMV-associated TCR beta chains appeared HLA-restricted, with HLA associations seemingly driven largely by CMV exposure. Strong co-occurrence of HLA alleles, especially DR and DQ, made assigning TCR associations to individual alleles difficult. The authors suggested that the approach could potentially be generalized to other disease states and immunological phenotypes. In vitro tests confirmed that a few of the cytomegalovirus-associated TCR beta chains recognize cytomegalovirus antigens. In a later analysis, TCR association rates were found to vary across HLA loci, with the most associated TCRs seen for DRB1 alleles and the fewest for HLA-C alleles. Specific HLA alleles were associated with 15,000 to 20,000 TCR beta sequences at a false discovery rate of 0.05 in a later analysis. In a later genetic analysis, fewer N-insertions in productive TCRs were reported among donors in an Asian-associated ancestry cluster than the 666-donor mean. The sequencing pipeline was judged likely to have produced a cluster of highly shared sequence variants as a technical artifact. Some IMGT-functional V segments, including TRBV6-2 and TRBV6-3, could not be told apart with the 87-base-pair reads, so those segments were excluded. According to a later analysis, parvovirus B19, influenza, CMV and Epstein-Barr virus appeared linked to several top co-occurrence clusters. Linkage disequilibrium might explain the correlated functional status among segregating V segments, but an unknown experimental factor could not be ruled out.

The cohort was made up of approximately 670 healthy bone marrow donors. All cohort members were sampled while nominally healthy, although unrecorded immune exposures were likely present. The donor was CMV seronegative and belonged to the group of around 350 seronegative cohort members. A peripheral blood sample was collected from each donor, and TCR beta sequencing was performed on peripheral blood mononuclear cells. The Qiagen DNeasy Blood Extraction Kit was used to extract genomic DNA from the blood cell samples. The CDR3 numbers 13 residues from cysteine through phenylalanine. The read is trimmed to its CDR3 DNA, 39 bases read in frame from base 1. Taken from the germline V gene, the CDR1 and CDR2 loops are MGHDK and SYGVNS. Trimming takes 3 bases from V and 3 bases from J, and the germline ends sit 9 bases apart. Library prep was done by the immunoSEQ multiplex PCR assay. For the multiplex PCR, a mixture combining 60 forward primers for TCR Vbeta segments and 13 reverse primers for TCR Jbeta segments was used. Amplification of the CDR3 region of rearranged TCR beta genes was performed with a multiplex PCR assay on genomic DNA. The amplified TCR beta libraries were sequenced on the Illumina HiSeq System as 87-base-pair reads. As for the original processing: A later analysis tallied 75 million to 95 million unique TCR beta chains across the 650 to 750 repertoires, and about 12 million of those chains were shared by two or more donors. Raw reads were error-corrected and collapsed into unique sequences with a nearest-neighbor algorithm that merged closely related sequences to remove PCR and sequencing errors. V, D and J gene segments were assigned by aligning CDR3 sequences to IMGT reference sequences. For a sequence to be retained, a match of at least six nucleotides was required to both a V gene segment and a J gene segment. Rearrangements were called productive when the CDR3 lacked stop codons and stayed in frame with V and J; all others were non-productive. Following IMGT convention, CDR3 was defined as the stretch from the second conserved V-encoded cysteine up to the conserved J-encoded phenylalanine. The earlier analysis of more than 450 of the donors excluded sequences that lacked an unambiguous match to a single V gene segment. In an earlier analysis of almost 600 of the donors, a V segment was called functional when productive rearrangements were above 56.7%, and segregating when the standard deviation between donors exceeded 5%. A statistical classification framework was built to diagnose cytomegalovirus status from the catalog of TCR beta chain sequences. In a later analysis, TCR nucleotide sequences were compared against IMGT/GENE-DB human TR gene sequences so that V and J genes could be assigned. A later analysis assigned CDR3 sequences and most-parsimonious VDJ recombination scenarios with the TCRdist pipeline. In a later analysis, each TCR beta chain was defined by its CDR3 amino acid sequence together with its V-gene family, and reads lacking a unique V-gene family were excluded. A later analysis removed 500 to 600 highly shared, low-generation-probability nucleotide sequences to deal with suspected cross-contamination and a sequencing artifact. A later analysis calculated a clonal expansion index for each public chain from normalized within-repertoire ranks of inferred template counts. A later analysis computed generation probabilities with a VDJ recombination model fitted to out-of-frame rearrangements, and checked the results against IGoR. Hypergeometric tests were used in a later analysis to score TCR-TCR, TCR-HLA and TCR-CMV co-occurrence, with a repertoire-size bias correction applied to the TCR pairs. In a later analysis, false discovery rates were estimated by permuting HLA or CMV assignments 20 times. In a later analysis, co-occurring TCRs were grouped with DBSCAN, and TCRdist sequence similarity was added when clustering was performed within HLA-allele-positive subsets. Co-occurrence clustering excluded repertoires with fewer than 30,000 or more than 120,000 public chains, plus five with anomalous nucleotide sharing. TCRdb took over this immuneACCESS table, retaining in-frame rearrangements with V and J assigned. Such tables are incomplete; in checked studies, under half of the missing clones stem from an unresolved V gene, and the remainder is unexplained. V and J calls and clone size come straight from that table; D and trimming were deduced from the DNA. For this sample there are about 150,000 clones; around 77% appear just once. The ten largest clones represent roughly 1.4% of the sample.

This clone has only a few counts. The clone's antigen remains unknown. No base quality values were provided; no much bigger clone lies one nucleotide off. The sequenced material came from PBMCs. This sequence uses TRBV25-1 and TRBJ2-7; matching of 6 bases hints at TRBD2 as the D gene. This receptor was identified in a woman aged 25-40 years in good health and CMV-seronegative. The CDR3 corresponds to CASSEGLFYEQYF. The sequence in DNA is TGTGCCAGCAGTGAGGGACTTTTCTACGAGCAGTACTTC.